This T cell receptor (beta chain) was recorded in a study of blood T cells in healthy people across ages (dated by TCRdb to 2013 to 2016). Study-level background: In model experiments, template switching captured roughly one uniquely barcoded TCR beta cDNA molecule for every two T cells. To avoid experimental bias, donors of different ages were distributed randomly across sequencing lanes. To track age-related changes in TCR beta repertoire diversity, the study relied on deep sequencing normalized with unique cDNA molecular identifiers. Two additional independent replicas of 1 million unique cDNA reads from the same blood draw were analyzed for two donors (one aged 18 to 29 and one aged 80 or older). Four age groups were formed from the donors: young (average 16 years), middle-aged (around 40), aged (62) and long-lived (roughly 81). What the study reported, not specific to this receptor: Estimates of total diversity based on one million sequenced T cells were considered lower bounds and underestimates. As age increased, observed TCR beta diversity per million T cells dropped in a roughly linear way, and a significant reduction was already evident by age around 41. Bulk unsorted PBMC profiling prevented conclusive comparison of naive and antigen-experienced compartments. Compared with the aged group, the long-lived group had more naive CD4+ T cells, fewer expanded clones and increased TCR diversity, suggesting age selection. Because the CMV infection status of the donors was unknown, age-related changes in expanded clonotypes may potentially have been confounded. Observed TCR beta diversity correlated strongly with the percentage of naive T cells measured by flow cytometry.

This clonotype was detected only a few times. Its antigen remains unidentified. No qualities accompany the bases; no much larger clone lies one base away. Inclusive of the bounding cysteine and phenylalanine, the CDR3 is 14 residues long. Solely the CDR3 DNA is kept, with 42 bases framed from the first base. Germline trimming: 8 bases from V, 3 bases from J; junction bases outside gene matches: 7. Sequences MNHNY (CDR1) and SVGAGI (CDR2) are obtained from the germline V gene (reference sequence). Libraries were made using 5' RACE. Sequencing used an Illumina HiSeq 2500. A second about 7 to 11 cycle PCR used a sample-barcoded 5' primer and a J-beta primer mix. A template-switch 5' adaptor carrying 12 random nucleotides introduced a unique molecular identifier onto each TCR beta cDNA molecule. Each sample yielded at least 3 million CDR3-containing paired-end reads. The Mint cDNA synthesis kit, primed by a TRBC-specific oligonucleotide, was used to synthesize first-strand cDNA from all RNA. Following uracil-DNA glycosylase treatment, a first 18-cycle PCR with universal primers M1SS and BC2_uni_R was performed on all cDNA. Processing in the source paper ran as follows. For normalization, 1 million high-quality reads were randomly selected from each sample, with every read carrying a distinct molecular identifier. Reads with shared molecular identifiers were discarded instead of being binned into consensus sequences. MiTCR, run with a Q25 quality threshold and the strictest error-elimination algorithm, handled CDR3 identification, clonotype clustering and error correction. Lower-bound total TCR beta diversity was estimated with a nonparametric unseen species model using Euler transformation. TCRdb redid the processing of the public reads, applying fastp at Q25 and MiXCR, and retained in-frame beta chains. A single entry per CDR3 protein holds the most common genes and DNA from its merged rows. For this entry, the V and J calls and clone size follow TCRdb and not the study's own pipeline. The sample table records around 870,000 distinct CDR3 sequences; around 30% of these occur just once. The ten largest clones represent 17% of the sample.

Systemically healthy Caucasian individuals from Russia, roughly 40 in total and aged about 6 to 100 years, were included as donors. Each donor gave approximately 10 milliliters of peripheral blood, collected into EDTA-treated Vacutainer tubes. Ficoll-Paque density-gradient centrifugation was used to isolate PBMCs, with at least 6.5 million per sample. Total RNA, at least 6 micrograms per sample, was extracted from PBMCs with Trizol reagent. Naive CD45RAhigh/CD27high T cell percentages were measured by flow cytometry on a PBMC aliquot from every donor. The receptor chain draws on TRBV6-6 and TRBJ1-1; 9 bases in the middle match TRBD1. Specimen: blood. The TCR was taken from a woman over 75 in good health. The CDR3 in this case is CASAIRQGDTEAFF. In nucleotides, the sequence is TGTGCCAGCGCAATTAGACAGGGGGACACTGAAGCTTTCTTT.